Listed below are T cell receptor beta chains from one sample, sequenced in a study of blood T cell repertoires in COVID-19. Sequenced by immunoSEQ multiplex PCR; TCRdb stores in-frame clones only, minus some. The sample includes 490,000 or so clones, 85% to 90% of them seen just once. Sequenced material: PBMCs or T cells enriched from blood (not recorded which). The receptor source for this set is a woman in her forties who had recovered from COVID-19. CDR3s include the opening cysteine and the closing phenylalanine or tryptophan. A row's size may be missing; if present it is once, few, many or a size class.

clone size,V gene,CDR3 protein
.,TRBV11-2,CASSYLSSGDSYEQYF
.,TRBV11-3,CASSLDREQYF
.,TRBV3-1/TRBV3-2,CASSQLQGRTEAFF
once,TRBV3-1/TRBV3-2,CASSLATGSMGTQYF
once,TRBV2,CASSEGGRVYGYTF
.,TRBV11-3,CASSQTLGQGTEETQYF
.,TRBV5-1,CASSMTGGSYEQYF
.,TRBV19,CASRSQTGSLWNEQFF
.,TRBV6-5,CASTRGNYGYTF
.,TRBV29-1,CSVEEEPSGANVLTF
.,TRBV11-2,CASSPLMGSGETQYF
once,TRBV10-3,CAISDTRVDQPQHF
.,TRBV6-2/TRBV6-3,CASSYSTSGRYTDTQYF
.,TRBV12-3/TRBV12-4,CASSPGSGDEQYF
.,TRBV2,CASKRDRGYNEQFF
.,TRBV27,CASSFAGTWSSYNEQFF
.,TRBV10-2,CASSRDNYNYGYTF
.,TRBV6-1,CASSEGQGAEAFF
.,TRBV4-3,CASSQDWAAQETQYF
.,TRBV3-1/TRBV3-2,CASSQGGLALYEQYF
.,TRBV5-1,CASSGLAGGQETQYF
.,TRBV19,CASSRGVRYEQYF
.,TRBV14,CASSPRQSGETQYF
.,TRBV5-1,CASSWTGGPTDTQYF
.,TRBV10-2,CASSESIGHRANLGNYGYTF
.,TRBV6-2/TRBV6-3,CASSYGQRANTGELFF
.,TRBV6-2/TRBV6-3,CASSFETATTYEQYF
.,TRBV7-2,CASSLQDSSYNEQFF
.,TRBV7-9,CASSSDWTGVGGYTF
.,TRBV20-1,CSARGLGKLFF
.,TRBV19,CASSQSNQPQHF
.,TRBV6-5,CATFRPGGRGYTF